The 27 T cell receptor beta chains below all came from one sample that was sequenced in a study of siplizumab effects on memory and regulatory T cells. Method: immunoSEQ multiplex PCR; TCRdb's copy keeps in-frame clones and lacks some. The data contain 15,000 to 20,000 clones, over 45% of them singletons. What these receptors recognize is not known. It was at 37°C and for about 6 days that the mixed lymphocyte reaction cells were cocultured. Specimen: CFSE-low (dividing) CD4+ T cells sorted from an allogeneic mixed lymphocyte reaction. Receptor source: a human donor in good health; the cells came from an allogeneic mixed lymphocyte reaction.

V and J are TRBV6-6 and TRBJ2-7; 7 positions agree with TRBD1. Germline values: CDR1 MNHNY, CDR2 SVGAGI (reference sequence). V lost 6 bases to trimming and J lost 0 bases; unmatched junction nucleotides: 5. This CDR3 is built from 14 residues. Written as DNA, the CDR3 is TGTGCCAGCAGACGTCCAGGGGGCTCCTACGAGCAGTACTTC. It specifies CASRRPGGSYEQYF.

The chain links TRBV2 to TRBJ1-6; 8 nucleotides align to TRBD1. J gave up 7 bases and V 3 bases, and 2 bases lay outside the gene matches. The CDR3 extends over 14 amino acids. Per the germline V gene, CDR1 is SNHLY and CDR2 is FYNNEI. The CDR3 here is CASSDQGANSPLHF. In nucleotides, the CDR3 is TGTGCCAGCAGTGATCAGGGGGCAAATTCACCCCTCCACTTT.

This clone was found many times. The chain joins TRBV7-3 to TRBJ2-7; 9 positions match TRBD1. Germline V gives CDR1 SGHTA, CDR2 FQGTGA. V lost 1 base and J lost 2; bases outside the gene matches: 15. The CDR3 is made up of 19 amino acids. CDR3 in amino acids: CASSLNGGSDGQGTYEQYF. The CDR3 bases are TGTGCCAGCAGCTTAAACGGAGGCTCTGACGGACAGGGGACCTACGAGCAGTACTTC.

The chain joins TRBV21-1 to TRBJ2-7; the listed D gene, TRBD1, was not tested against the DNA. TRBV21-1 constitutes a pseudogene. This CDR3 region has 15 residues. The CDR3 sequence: CASINRDKKENEQYF. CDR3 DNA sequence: TGTGCCAGCATCAATCGGGACAAAAAGGAGAACGAGCAGTACTTC.

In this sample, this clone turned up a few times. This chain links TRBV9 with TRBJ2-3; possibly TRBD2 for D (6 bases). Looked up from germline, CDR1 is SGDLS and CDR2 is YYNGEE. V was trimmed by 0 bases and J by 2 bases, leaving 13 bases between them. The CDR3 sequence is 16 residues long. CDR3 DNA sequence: TGTGCCAGCAGCGTAGTTGGTAGCGGCCACACAGATACGCAGTATTTT. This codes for CASSVVGSGHTDTQYF.

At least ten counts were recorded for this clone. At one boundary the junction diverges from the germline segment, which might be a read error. Here the CDR3 DNA reads TGTGCCAGCAGAGAAGAATTCAATCAGCCCCAGCATTTT. The encoded protein is CASREEFNQPQHF. The rearrangement uses TRBV2 and TRBJ1-5, with D uncertain. This CDR3 is built from 13 residues. Germline assignment: CDR1 SNHLY and CDR2 FYNNEI.

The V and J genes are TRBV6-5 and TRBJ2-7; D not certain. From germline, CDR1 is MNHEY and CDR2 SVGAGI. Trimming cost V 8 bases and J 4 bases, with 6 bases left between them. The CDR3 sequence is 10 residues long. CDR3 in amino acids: CASGRYEQYF. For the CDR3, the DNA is TGTGCCAGCGGACGGTACGAGCAGTACTTC.

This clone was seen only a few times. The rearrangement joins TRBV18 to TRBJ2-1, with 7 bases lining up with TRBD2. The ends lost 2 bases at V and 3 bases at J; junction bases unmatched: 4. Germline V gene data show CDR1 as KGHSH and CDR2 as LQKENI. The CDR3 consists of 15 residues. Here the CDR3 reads CASSPNLADYNEQFF. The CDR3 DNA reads TGTGCCAGCTCACCAAATCTAGCGGACTACAATGAGCAGTTCTTC.

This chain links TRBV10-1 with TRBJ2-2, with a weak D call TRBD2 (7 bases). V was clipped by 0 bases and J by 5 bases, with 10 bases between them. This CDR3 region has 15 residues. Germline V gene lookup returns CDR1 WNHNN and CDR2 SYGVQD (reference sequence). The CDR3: CASSESRGGTGELFF. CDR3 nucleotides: TGCGCCAGCAGTGAGTCGAGGGGGGGGACCGGGGAGCTGTTTTTT.

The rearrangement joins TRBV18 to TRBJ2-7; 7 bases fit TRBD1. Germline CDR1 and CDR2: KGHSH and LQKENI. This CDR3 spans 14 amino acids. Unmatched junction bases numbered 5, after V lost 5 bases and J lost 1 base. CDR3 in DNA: TGTGCCAGCTCATTGGCCAGGGGGTCCTACGAGCAGTACTTC. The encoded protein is CASSLARGSYEQYF.

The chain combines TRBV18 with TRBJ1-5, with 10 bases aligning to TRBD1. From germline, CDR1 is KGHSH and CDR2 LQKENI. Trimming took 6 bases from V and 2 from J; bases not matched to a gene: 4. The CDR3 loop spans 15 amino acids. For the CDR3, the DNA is TGTGCCAGCTCGCCGGACAGGGGGGGCAATCAGCCCCAGCATTTT. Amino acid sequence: CASSPDRGGNQPQHF.

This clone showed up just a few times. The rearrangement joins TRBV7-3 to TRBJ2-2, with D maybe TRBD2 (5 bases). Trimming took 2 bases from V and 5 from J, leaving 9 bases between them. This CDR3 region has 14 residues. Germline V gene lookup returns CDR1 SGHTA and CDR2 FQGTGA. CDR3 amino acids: CASSLHPGTGELFF. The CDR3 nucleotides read TGTGCCAGCAGCTTACATCCGGGGACCGGGGAGCTGTTTTTT.

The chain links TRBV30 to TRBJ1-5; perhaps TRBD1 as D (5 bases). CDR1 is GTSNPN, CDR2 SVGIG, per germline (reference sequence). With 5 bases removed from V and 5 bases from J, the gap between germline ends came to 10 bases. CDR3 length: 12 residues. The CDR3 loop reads CAWGGDHQPQHF. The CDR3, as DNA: TGTGCCTGGGGGGGTGATCATCAGCCCCAGCATTTT.

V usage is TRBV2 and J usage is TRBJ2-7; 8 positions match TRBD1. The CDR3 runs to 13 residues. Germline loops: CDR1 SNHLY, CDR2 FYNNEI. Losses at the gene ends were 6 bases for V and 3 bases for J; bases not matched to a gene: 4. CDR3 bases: TGTGCCAGCAGGAAGACAGGGGTCTACGAGCAGTACTTC. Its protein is CASRKTGVYEQYF.

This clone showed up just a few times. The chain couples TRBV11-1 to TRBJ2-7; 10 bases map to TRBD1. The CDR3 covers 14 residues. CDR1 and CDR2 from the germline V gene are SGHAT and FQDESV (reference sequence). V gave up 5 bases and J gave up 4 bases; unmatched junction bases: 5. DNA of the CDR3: TGTGCCAGCAGCCAGGGACAGGGGATTTACGAGCAGTACTTC. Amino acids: CASSQGQGIYEQYF.

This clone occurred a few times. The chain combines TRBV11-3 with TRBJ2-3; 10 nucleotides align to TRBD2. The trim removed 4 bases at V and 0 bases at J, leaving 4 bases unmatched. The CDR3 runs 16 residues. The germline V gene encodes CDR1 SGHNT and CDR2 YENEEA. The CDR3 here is CASSSRTSGSTDTQYF. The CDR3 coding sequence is TGTGCCAGCAGCTCTCGGACTAGCGGTAGCACAGATACGCAGTATTTT.

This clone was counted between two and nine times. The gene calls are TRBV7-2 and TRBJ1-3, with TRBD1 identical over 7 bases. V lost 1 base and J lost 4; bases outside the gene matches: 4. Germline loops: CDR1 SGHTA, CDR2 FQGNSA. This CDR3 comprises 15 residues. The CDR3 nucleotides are TGTGCCAGCAGCTTAGGGGGGACAGCCGGAAACACCATATATTTT. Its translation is CASSLGGTAGNTIYF. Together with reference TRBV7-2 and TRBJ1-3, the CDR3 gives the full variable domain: GAGVSQSPSNKVTEKGKDVELRCDPISGHTALYWYRQSLGQGLEFLIYFQGNSAPDKSGLPSDRFSAERTGGSVSTLTIQRTQQEDSAVYLCASSLGGTAGNTIYFGEGSWLTVV.

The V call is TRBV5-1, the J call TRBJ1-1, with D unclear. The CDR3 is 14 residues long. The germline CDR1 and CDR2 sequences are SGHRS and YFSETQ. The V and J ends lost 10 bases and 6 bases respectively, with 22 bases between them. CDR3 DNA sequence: TGCGCCTTCGCGAGGGTCCCGGGTGACCCTGAAGCTTTCTTT. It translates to CAFARVPGDPEAFF.

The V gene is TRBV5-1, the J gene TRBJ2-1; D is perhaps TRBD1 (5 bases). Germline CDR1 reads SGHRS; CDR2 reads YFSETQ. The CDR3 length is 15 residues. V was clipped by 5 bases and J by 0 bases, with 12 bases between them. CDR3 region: CASSRDRPSYNEQFF. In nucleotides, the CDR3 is TGCGCCAGCAGTCGTGACAGACCCTCCTACAATGAGCAGTTCTTC.

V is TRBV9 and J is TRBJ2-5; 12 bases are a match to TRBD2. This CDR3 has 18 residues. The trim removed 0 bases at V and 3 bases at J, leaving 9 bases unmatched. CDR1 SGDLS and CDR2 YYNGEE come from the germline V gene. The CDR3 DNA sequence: TGTGCCAGCAGCGTAGGGTTGACTAGCGGGGGCCTAGAAGAGACCCAGTACTTC. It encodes CASSVGLTSGGLEETQYF.

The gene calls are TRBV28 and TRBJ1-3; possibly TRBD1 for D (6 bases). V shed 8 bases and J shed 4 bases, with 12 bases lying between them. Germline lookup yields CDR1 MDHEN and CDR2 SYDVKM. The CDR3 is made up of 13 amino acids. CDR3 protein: CASASGAGNTIYF. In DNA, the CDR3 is TGTGCCAGCGCATCAGGGGCCGGAAACACCATATATTTT.

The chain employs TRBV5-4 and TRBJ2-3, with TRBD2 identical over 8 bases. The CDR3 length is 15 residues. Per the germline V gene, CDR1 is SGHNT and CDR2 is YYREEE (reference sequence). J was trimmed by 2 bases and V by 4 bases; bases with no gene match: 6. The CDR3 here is CASSLGLGVTDTQYF. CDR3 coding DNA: TGTGCCAGCAGCCTGGGACTAGGAGTCACAGATACGCAGTATTTT.

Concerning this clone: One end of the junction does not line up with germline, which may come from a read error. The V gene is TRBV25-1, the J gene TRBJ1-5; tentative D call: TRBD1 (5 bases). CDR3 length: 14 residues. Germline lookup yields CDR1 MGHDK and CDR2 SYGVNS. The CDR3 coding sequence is TGTGCCAGCAGTACCTGTAACAGGACATCAGCCCCAGCATTT. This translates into CASSTCNRTSAPAF.

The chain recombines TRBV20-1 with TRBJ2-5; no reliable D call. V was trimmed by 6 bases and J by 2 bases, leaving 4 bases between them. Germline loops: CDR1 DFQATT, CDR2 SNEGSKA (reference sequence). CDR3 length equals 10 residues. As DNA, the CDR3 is TGCAGTGCACCACAAGAGACCCAGTACTTC. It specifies CSAPQETQYF.

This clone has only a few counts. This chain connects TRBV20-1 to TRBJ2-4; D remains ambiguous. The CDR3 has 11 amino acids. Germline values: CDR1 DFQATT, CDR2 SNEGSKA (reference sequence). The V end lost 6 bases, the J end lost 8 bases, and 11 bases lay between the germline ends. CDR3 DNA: TGCAGTGCCAGAAGCCTAGACATTCAGTACTTC. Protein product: CSARSLDIQYF.

CDR3 DNA sequence: TGTGCCAGCAGTTTACTTTCTGAAAAACTGTTTTTT. Translated, it gives CASSLLSEKLFF. This chain connects TRBV28 to TRBJ1-4; D gene unclear. The CDR3 consists of 12 residues. Germline V gives CDR1 MDHEN, CDR2 SYDVKM. V gave up 2 bases and J gave up 7 bases, with 5 bases separating them.

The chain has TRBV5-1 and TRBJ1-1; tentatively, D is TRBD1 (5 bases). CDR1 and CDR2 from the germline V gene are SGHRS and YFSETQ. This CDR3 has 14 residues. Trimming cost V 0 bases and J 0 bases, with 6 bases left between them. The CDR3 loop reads CASSLGDLNTEAFF. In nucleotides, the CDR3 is TGCGCCAGCAGCTTGGGGGACCTGAACACTGAAGCTTTCTTT.